This section outlines one T cell receptor (beta chain) sequence together with its context. This clone appeared a few times. Its antigen is not yet known. Base qualities are not provided; no much larger clone lies one nucleotide away. The cohort comprised around 690 healthy bone marrow donors. All cohort members were sampled while nominally healthy, although unrecorded immune exposures were likely present. The donor tested CMV seropositive and was one of the 289 seropositive cohort members. Every donor gave a peripheral blood sample, and the peripheral blood mononuclear cells from that sample were used for TCR beta sequencing. The Qiagen DNeasy Blood Extraction Kit was used to extract genomic DNA from the blood cell samples. Libraries were made using the immunoSEQ multiplex PCR assay. For the multiplex PCR, a mixture combining 60 forward primers for TCR Vbeta segments and 13 reverse primers for TCR Jbeta segments was used. The CDR3 region of rearranged TCR beta genes was amplified from genomic DNA with a multiplex PCR assay. Amplified TCR beta libraries were sequenced as 87-base-pair reads on the Illumina HiSeq System. For the original study's pipeline: A later analysis counted approximately 84 million unique TCR beta chains across the 550 to 750 repertoires, and roughly 10 million of these chains were shared by at least two donors. A nearest-neighbor algorithm error-corrected the raw reads and collapsed the reads into unique sequences, merging closely related sequences to remove PCR and sequencing errors. V, D and J gene segments were assigned by aligning CDR3 sequences to IMGT reference sequences. Each retained sequence needed at least a six-nucleotide match to both a V gene segment and a J gene segment. A rearrangement was called productive if the CDR3 had no stop codons and remained in frame with V and J, and every other rearrangement was called non-productive. Following IMGT convention, CDR3 was defined as the stretch from the second conserved V-encoded cysteine up to the conserved J-encoded phenylalanine. The earlier analysis of fewer than 750 of the donors excluded sequences that lacked an unambiguous match to a single V gene segment. In an earlier analysis of several hundred of the donors, a V segment was called functional when productive rearrangements were above 56.7%, and segregating when the standard deviation between donors exceeded 5%. A statistical classification framework was developed to diagnose cytomegalovirus status using the catalog of TCR beta chain sequences. A later analysis assigned V and J genes by comparing TCR nucleotide sequences with IMGT/GENE-DB human TR gene sequences. In a later analysis, CDR3 sequences and most-parsimonious VDJ recombination scenarios were assigned using the TCRdist pipeline. In a later analysis, each TCR beta chain was defined by its CDR3 amino acid sequence together with its V-gene family, and reads without a unique V-gene family were excluded. As a way to deal with suspected cross-contamination and a sequencing artifact, a later analysis dropped 592 nucleotide sequences that were highly shared and had low generation probability. For each public chain, a later analysis derived a clonal expansion index from normalized ranks of inferred template counts within each repertoire. A later analysis computed generation probabilities with a VDJ recombination model fitted to out-of-frame rearrangements, and checked the results against IGoR. A later analysis scored TCR-TCR, TCR-HLA and TCR-CMV co-occurrence with hypergeometric tests, applying a repertoire-size bias correction to TCR pairs. A later analysis estimated false discovery rates by permuting HLA or CMV assignments 20 times. In a later analysis, co-occurring TCRs were grouped using DBSCAN, and TCRdist sequence similarity was added for clustering within HLA-allele-positive subsets. For co-occurrence clustering, repertoires with fewer than 30,000 or more than 120,000 public chains were excluded, along with about five repertoires with anomalous nucleotide sharing. What TCRdb holds here is the immuneACCESS table cut down to in-frame rearrangements. Part of the clones is not present; checked against another copy, under half of the missing clones reflect an unresolved V gene, and the others are unexplained. V and J calls and clone size are as listed in that table; D and trimming were resolved from the DNA. Recorded for this sample are 110,000 to 150,000 clones; about 80% of them occurred a single time. 4% to 5% of the sample goes to the ten largest clones.

This sample is part of a study of cytomegalovirus exposure and HLA in healthy donors (dated by TCRdb to about 2017). Notes on the research overall: According to an earlier analysis of a few hundred of the donors, 150 million to 200 million T cells yielded 90 million to 130 million unique TCR beta sequences and 276 Gb of sequence data. Both class I and class II loci were covered by HLA typing, at four-digit resolution. Donor age, sex, ethnicity and CMV serostatus were compiled together with the repertoire data. Among over 350 genotyped donors of the cohort, an average of roughly 240,000 unique TCR beta nucleotide sequences were sequenced per donor, about a sixth of them non-productive. Genome-wide SNP genotypes for about 60% of the roughly 700 donors were used in a later genetic analysis, which treated that subset as a discovery cohort. Four to six DR-DQ haplotypes were handled as single units for association and clustering, since linkage in the cohort was strong. Typing coverage varied by locus: roughly 620-640 donors for A, B, C, DRB1 and DQB1; 522 for DQA1; about 600 for DPA1; under 490 for DPB1. In an earlier analysis of 587 of the donors, high-throughput TCR beta sequencing was used to judge whether each TCR beta V gene segment behaved as functional or pseudogenic. In a later analysis, previously published TCR beta repertoires from about 640 donors were re-analyzed and high-resolution HLA genotyping was added so that TCR occurrence patterns could be studied. The study used immunosequencing to profile the T cell repertoires of 600 to 850 subjects and linked those repertoires to cytomegalovirus serostatus. In addition to the first cohort of 500 to 850 subjects, a separate validation cohort of approximately 130 different subjects was used. Every repertoire in the discovery cohort had been generated on one and the same sequencing platform. Around 320 gigabases of sequencing data and approximately 85 million unique TCR sequences were included in an early release covering under 650 HLA-typed donors. Rather than drawing on any new phenotypic data, the later analysis identified candidate immune exposures from TCR beta sequences and the way those sequences occurred across donors. The study combined high-throughput TCR immunosequencing, statistical association of individual TCRs with disease status, and machine learning to predict cytomegalovirus infection status. The study aimed to test whether signatures of past pathogen exposure could be identified by cataloging public T cell receptors. Among the roughly 370 genotyped donors, around 81% belonged to the genetic ancestry cluster associated with self-reported Caucasian donors. Here is what the overall study found, with its caveats: In a later analysis, HLA-associated TCR beta chains were found to be more clonally expanded and to have lower generation probabilities than equally common non-associated chains. The classifier was reported to diagnose cytomegalovirus status with high specificity and sensitivity in both the original and validation cohorts. A later genetic analysis reported fewer N-insertions in productive TCRs among donors in an Asian-associated ancestry cluster than the approximately 700-donor mean. According to a later analysis, most CMV-associated TCR beta chains appeared to be HLA-restricted, and the HLA associations seemed to be driven largely by CMV exposure. HLA typing was unavailable for some donors at each locus, so association tests used only the typed subset. Only TCR beta chains were sequenced in this cohort, and the absence of alpha or paired-chain data limited detectable features. Roughly uniform sequencing depth across donors was assumed in presence/absence analyses, although this assumption may not hold. A cluster of highly shared sequence variants was judged likely to represent a technical artifact of the sequencing pipeline. It was suggested by the authors that the approach could potentially be generalized to other disease states and immunological phenotypes. Three of the identified cytomegalovirus-associated TCR beta chains were confirmed in vitro to be specific for cytomegalovirus antigens. Most TCR sequences were observed very rarely across donors, whereas some public TCRs were present in many individuals. A later analysis reported that several top co-occurrence clusters appeared linked to parvovirus B19, influenza, CMV and Epstein-Barr virus. In an earlier analysis of some 640 of the donors, most TCR beta V segments were observed in productive rearrangements about 90% or about 30% of the time, broadly matching IMGT annotations. When HLA alleles, especially DR and DQ, strongly co-occurred, TCR associations were difficult to assign to individual alleles. Immune exposure information for the cohort was limited to CMV serostatus. Linkage disequilibrium might explain the correlated functional status among segregating V segments, but an unknown experimental factor could not be ruled out. In a later analysis, some 18,000 TCR beta sequences were associated with specific HLA alleles at a false discovery rate of 0.05. A further reported finding was that TCR beta sequences accurately predicted the HLA-A and HLA-B alleles for most subjects in the first cohort. A total of 164 TCR beta chains were listed by the study as associated with cytomegalovirus. Some IMGT-functional V segments, including TRBV6-2 and TRBV6-3, could not be distinguished by the 87-base-pair reads and were therefore excluded. A later genetic analysis associated a missense DCLRE1C variant with V-gene and J-gene trimming of TCR beta chains, and an independent cohort replicated the association. In a later analysis, the rate of TCR association differed among HLA loci, with DRB1 alleles having the most associated TCRs and HLA-C alleles having the fewest. Because counts were too low, about 18 rarely observed V segments, including chromosome 9 orphons, were excluded from the earlier analysis of around 640 of the donors.

V is pruned by 1 base and J by 4 bases, leaving 3 bases of the junction without a gene match. Based on the germline V gene, the CDR1 and CDR2 sequences are SGHVS and FNYEAQ. The CDR3 runs 16 residues from the cysteine to the phenylalanine. Only the CDR3 portion is preserved as DNA: 48 bases, with reading frame beginning at the first base. This TCR derives from a man aged 40-49 years in good health and CMV-seropositive. This sequence uses TRBV7-6 and TRBJ2-2; a stretch of 10 junction bases matches TRBD2. Specimen: PBMCs. At the DNA level, the sequence is TGTGCCAGCAGCTTAGGATCTAGCGGGAGCACCGGGGAGCTGTTTTTT. Translated, it reads CASSLGSSGSTGELFF.